These 6 T cell receptor beta chains share one sample of origin, sequenced in a study of brain T cells in children with intractable seizures. Sequencing used immunoSEQ multiplex PCR; TCRdb keeps in-frame clones, though not all of them. The sample carries 50,000 to 75,000 clones, around 96% recorded once. This sample comprised peripheral blood, obtained at surgery. These receptors all stem from a boy in the first two years of life with focal cortical dysplasia and intractable seizures.

In its sample, this clone was seen once. V gene TRBV6-2 or TRBV6-3 combines with J gene TRBJ1-4; D remains ambiguous. Between the trimmed V and J ends, which lost 4 bases and 0 bases, there was a span of 9 bases. Germline CDR1 reads MNHEY; CDR2 reads SVGEGT. This CDR3 comprises 15 residues. The CDR3, as DNA: TGTGCCAGCAGTTCAAGGAGAGCAACTAATGAAAAACTGTTTTTT. Amino acid sequence: CASSSRRATNEKLFF.

The count of this clone is one. The gene calls are TRBV5-4 and TRBJ2-1, with TRBD2 identical over 9 bases. Unmatched junction bases numbered 10, after V lost 0 bases and J lost 3 bases. The CDR3 totals 18 residues. CDR1 and CDR2 from the germline V gene are SGHNT and YYREEE (reference sequence). CDR3: CASSLGWRGGSFYNEQFF. The CDR3 DNA is TGTGCCAGCAGCTTGGGTTGGCGGGGGGGGTCCTTCTACAATGAGCAGTTCTTC.

This sequence joins TRBV19 and TRBJ2-7; 8 positions agree with TRBD2. Germline CDR1 reads LNHDA; CDR2 reads SQIVND (reference sequence). The CDR3 length is 15 residues. Trimming removed 4 bases from V and 7 bases from J; junction bases left unmatched: 12. The CDR3, as DNA: TGTGCCAGTAGTACCTCCAGCGGGAGAGCTGATGAGCAGTACTTC. Its protein is CASSTSSGRADEQYF.

This clone was counted a single time. The V call is TRBV5-1, the J call TRBJ2-5; 8 nucleotides agree with TRBD2. V dropped 0 bases and J dropped 2; count of bases not matched to a gene: 9. CDR3 length: 17 residues. In germline, CDR1 is SGHRS, CDR2 YFSETQ. The CDR3 loop is CASSLVRGSGDQETQYF. Written as DNA, the CDR3 is TGCGCCAGCAGCTTGGTCAGGGGTAGCGGGGATCAAGAGACCCAGTACTTC.

CDR3 residues: CASRDGTFQETQYF. CDR3 coding DNA: TGTGCCAGCAGAGACGGGACATTCCAAGAGACCCAGTACTTC. V is TRBV6-5 and J is TRBJ2-5; a weak D match, TRBD1 (6 bases). Looked up from germline, CDR1 is MNHEY and CDR2 is SVGAGI. V was cut by 6 bases and J by 1 base, with 12 bases left in between. The CDR3 is made up of 14 amino acids.

This clone was seen only once. The gene calls are TRBV6-1 and TRBJ1-2, with D possibly matching TRBD1 (6 bases). CDR1 is MNHNS, CDR2 SASEGT, per germline. The CDR3 runs to 15 residues. V was shortened by 0 bases and J by 4 bases, with 12 bases between the two germline ends. The CDR3 here is CASSEAGGRSYGYTF. The CDR3 bases are TGTGCCAGCAGTGAAGCGGGGGGGCGCAGCTATGGCTACACCTTC.